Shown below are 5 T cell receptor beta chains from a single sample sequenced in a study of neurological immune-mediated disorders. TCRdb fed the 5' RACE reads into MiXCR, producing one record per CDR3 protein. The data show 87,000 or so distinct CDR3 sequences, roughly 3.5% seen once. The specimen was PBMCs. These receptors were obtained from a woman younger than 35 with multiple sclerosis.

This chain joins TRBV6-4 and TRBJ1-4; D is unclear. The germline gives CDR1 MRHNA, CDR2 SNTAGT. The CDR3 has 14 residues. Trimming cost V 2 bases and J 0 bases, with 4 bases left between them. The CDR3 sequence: CASSDGATNEKLFF. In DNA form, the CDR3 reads TGTGCCAGCAGTGACGGGGCAACTAATGAAAAACTGTTTTTT.

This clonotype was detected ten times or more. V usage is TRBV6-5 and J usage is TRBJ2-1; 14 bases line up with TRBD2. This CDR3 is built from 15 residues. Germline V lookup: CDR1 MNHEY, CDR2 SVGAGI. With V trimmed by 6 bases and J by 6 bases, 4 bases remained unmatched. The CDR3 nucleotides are TGTGCCAGCAGCCGCGGGACTAGCGGGAGCAATGAGCAGTTCTTC. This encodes CASSRGTSGSNEQFF.

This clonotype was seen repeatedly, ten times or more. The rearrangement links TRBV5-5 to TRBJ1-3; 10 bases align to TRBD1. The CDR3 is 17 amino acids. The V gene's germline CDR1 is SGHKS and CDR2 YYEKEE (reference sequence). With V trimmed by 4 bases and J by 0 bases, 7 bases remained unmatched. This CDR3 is CASSADRGLFSGNTIYF. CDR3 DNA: TGTGCCAGCAGCGCAGACAGGGGGCTATTCTCTGGAAACACCATATATTTT.

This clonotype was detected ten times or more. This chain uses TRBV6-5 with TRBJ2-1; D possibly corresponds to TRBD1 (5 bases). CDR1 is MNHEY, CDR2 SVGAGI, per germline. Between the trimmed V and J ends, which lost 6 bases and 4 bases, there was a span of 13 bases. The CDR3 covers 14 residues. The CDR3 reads CASSRSPGYNEQFF. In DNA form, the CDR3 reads TGTGCCAGCAGCCGCTCTCCAGGGTACAATGAGCAGTTCTTC.

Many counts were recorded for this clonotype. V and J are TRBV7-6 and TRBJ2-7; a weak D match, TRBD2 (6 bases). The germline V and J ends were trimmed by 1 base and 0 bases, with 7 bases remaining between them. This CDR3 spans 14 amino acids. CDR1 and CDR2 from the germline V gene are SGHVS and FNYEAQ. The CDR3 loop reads CASSLDGGSYEQYF. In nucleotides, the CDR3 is TGTGCCAGCAGCTTAGACGGGGGCTCCTACGAGCAGTACTTC.